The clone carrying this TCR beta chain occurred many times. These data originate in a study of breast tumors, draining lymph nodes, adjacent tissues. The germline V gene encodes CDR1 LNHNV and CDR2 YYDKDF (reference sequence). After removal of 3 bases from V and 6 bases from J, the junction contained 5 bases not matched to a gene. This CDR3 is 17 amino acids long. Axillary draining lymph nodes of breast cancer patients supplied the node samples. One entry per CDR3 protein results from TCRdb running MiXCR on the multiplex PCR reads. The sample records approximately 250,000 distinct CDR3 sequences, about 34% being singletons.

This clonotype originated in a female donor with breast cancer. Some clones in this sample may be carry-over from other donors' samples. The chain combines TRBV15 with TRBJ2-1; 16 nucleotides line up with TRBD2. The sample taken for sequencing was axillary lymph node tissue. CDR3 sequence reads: CATSREGLAGGGNEQFF. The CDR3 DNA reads TGTGCCACCAGCAGGGAGGGACTAGCGGGAGGGGGCAATGAGCAGTTCTTC.